There are many counts of the clone carrying this TCR beta chain. Its matching antigen is unknown. This entry belongs to a study of T-cell reconstitution after alpha-beta-depleted transplantation in children. Notes on the study in general: Reportedly, roughly two months post-transplant, alpha-beta T cells arose from several hundred expanded graft clones. One year post-transplant, T-cell counts and diversity were largely derived from T cells produced anew.

CDR3 length equals 16 residues. Germline lookup yields CDR1 DFQATT and CDR2 SNEGSKA (reference sequence). Germline trimming cut 1 base from V and 3 bases from J; bases unmatched to any gene: 3. TCRbeta library construction was performed incorporating unique molecular identifiers. TCRdb called the PCR reads again in MiXCR, with one record for every CDR3 protein. Of over 450,000 distinct CDR3 sequences listed, 10% are singletons. The receptor was isolated from a child aged 2 to 10 with inherited bone marrow failure, due to receive a stem cell transplant. The rearrangement uses TRBV20-1 and TRBJ2-2; 12 nucleotides align to TRBD2. The sample consisted of PBMCs, taken before TCRalphabeta/CD19-depleted stem cell transplant. This CDR3 reads CSARGLAGGDTGELFF. For the CDR3, the DNA is TGCAGTGCTAGAGGCCTAGCGGGAGGGGACACCGGGGAGCTGTTTTTT.